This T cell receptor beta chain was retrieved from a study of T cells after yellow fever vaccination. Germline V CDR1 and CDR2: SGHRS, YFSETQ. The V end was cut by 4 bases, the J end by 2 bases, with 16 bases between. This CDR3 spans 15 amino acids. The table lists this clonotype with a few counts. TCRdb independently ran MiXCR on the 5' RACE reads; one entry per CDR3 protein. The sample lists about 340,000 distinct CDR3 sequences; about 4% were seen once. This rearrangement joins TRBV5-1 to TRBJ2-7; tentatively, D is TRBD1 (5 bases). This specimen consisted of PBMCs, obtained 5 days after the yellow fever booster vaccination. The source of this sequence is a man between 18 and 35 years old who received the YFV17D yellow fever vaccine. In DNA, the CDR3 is TGCGCCAGCAGCCCAGGGTCCTCACCGACCTACGAGCAGTACTTC. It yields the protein CASSPGSSPTYEQYF. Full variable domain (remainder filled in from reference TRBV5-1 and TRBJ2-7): KAGVTQTPRYLIKTRGQQVTLSCSPISGHRSVSWYQQTPGQGLQFLFEYFSETQRNKGNFPGRFSGRQFSNSRSEMNVSTLELGDSALYLCASSPGSSPTYEQYFGPGTRLTVT.